These 8 T cell receptor beta chains were all obtained from the same sample, sequenced in a study of T cell changes during pregnancy in multiple sclerosis. The method was immunoSEQ multiplex PCR; TCRdb's version includes in-frame clones alone and lacks a portion of them. The sample contains approximately 80,000 clones, about 94% of which appear only once. Sequenced material: peripheral blood, taken in the third trimester of pregnancy. These receptors were collected from a female donor with multiple sclerosis, enrolled in a pregnancy study.

V usage is TRBV5-6 and J usage is TRBJ2-7, with D perhaps matching TRBD1 (6 bases). Germline CDR1 SGHDT, CDR2 YYEEEE. V gave up 1 base and J gave up 11 bases, with 16 bases separating them. The CDR3 runs 13 residues. CDR3 in DNA: TGTGCCAGCAGCTTGACAGGGCCCCCAAAAGAGTACTTC. Its protein product is CASSLTGPPKEYF.

This chain connects TRBV7-2 to TRBJ2-1, with 16 positions matching TRBD2. The germline V gene has CDR1 SGHTA and CDR2 FQGNSA. CDR3 size: 18 residues. J gave up 8 bases and V 0 bases, and 7 bases lay outside the gene matches. Written as DNA, the CDR3 is TGTGCCAGCAGCTTAGCGGGGACTAGCGGGGGGGCTCCCCATGAGCAGTTCTTC. It specifies CASSLAGTSGGAPHEQFF.

The rearrangement joins TRBV2 to TRBJ1-2; 9 bases agree with TRBD1. From germline, CDR1 is SNHLY and CDR2 FYNNEI. The CDR3 is 15 residues long. V dropped 4 bases and J dropped 4; count of bases not matched to a gene: 7. CDR3 nucleotide sequence: TGTGCCAGCAGTGTACCACAGGGGGCTACCTATGGCTACACCTTC. Residues: CASSVPQGATYGYTF. Full variable domain (missing parts from reference TRBV2 and TRBJ1-2): EPEVTQTPSHQVTQMGQEVILRCVPISNHLYFYWYRQILGQKVEFLVSFYNNEISEKSEIFDDQFSVERPDGSNFTLKIRSTKLEDSAMYFCASSVPQGATYGYTFGSGTRLTVV.

V and J are TRBV12-5 and TRBJ2-5; perhaps TRBD1 as D (6 bases). Looked up from germline, CDR1 is LGHNT and CDR2 is FRNRAP. V lost 5 bases and J lost 4, with 11 bases in between. This CDR3 region has 13 residues. The CDR3 bases are TGTGCTAGTGGTCAACAGGGAGTAGAGACCCAGTACTTC. Its translation is CASGQQGVETQYF.

The CDR3 sequence: CASSQGLSWGYTF. CDR3 nucleotide sequence: TGTGCCAGCAGCCAAGGTTTGAGTTGGGGCTACACCTTC. The chain employs TRBV14 and TRBJ1-2; D is ambiguous. The V gene lost 1 base and the J gene lost 8 bases, with 11 bases spanning the gap. Looked up from germline, CDR1 is SGHDN and CDR2 is FVKESK. There are 13 residues in the CDR3.

The chain has TRBV5-5 and TRBJ1-4; the match to TRBD1 covers 9 bases. This CDR3 is 14 amino acids long. The germline V gene encodes CDR1 SGHKS and CDR2 YYEKEE (reference sequence). Trimming took 3 bases from V and 8 from J; bases not matched to a gene: 5. The CDR3 bases are TGTGCCAGCAGCTGGACAGGGGTCGGAGAAAAACTGTTTTTT. Translated, it gives CASSWTGVGEKLFF.

This clone was detected once. V and J are TRBV6-1 and TRBJ2-7; no definite D call. Per germline, CDR1 MNHNS and CDR2 SASEGT. The CDR3 is made up of 15 amino acids. V lost 2 bases, J lost 0 bases, and 11 bases lay in between. CDR3 amino acids: CASSEFGGGSYEQYF. CDR3 bases: TGTGCCAGCAGTGAATTTGGCGGCGGCTCCTACGAGCAGTACTTC.

The rearrangement uses TRBV27 and TRBJ2-7, with TRBD1 identical over 8 bases. The CDR3 extends over 15 amino acids. The junction had 8 bases not matched to a gene; V was cut back by 4 bases and J by 3 bases. Germline assignment: CDR1 MNHEY and CDR2 SMNVEV (reference sequence). For the CDR3, the DNA is TGTGCCAGCAGTTCTTCAGGCAGGGGGCACTACGAGCAGTACTTC. It translates to CASSSSGRGHYEQYF.